Below, one TCR beta chain is given with its context. The sample is drawn from a study of blood T cell repertoires in COVID-19. The CDR3 sequence is 15 residues long. The junction had 14 bases not matched to a gene; V was cut back by 3 bases and J by 12 bases. CDR1 is LGHDT, CDR2 YNNKEL, per germline (reference sequence). Sequenced by immunoSEQ multiplex PCR; TCRdb stores in-frame clones only, minus some. The data contain approximately 360,000 clones, around 83% of them singletons. The chain combines TRBV3-1 (or the pseudogene TRBV3-2) with TRBJ1-1; 9 nucleotides align to TRBD1. The source of this sequence is a woman aged 45-65 years who had recovered from COVID-19. The sample consisted of PBMCs or T cells enriched from blood (not recorded which). For the CDR3, the DNA is TGTGCCAGCAGCCAGACTCACAGGGGGCAAGGTGAGACTTTCTTT. It yields the protein CASSQTHRGQGETFF.